This TCR beta chain was captured by sequencing in a study of technical replicates of blood from a few donors. Repertoires were generated with immunoSEQ multiplex PCR, while TCRdb's copy carries only in-frame clones and drops some. The sample holds approximately 59,000 clones, approximately 86% seen once. The CDR3 runs to 13 residues. Between the trimmed V and J ends, which lost 9 bases and 0 bases, there was a span of 9 bases. CDR1 is MNHNS, CDR2 SASEGT, per germline. The TCR originated in a human donor in good health. Some clones in this sample may be carry-over from other donors' samples. The specimen was PBMCs. The chain is built from TRBV6-1 and TRBJ2-4; D is unresolved. The CDR3 nucleotides read TGTGCCAGTCAAACACCAGCCAAAAACATTCAGTACTTC. Its protein product is CASQTPAKNIQYF.